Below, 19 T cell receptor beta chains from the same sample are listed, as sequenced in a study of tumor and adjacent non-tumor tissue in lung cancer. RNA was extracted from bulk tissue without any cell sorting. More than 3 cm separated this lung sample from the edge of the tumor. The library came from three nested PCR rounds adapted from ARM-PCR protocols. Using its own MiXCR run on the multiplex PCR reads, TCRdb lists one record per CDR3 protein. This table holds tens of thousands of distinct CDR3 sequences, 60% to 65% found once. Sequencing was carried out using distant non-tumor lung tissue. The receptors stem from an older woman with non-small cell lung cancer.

The DNA of the CDR3 is TGTGCCAGCAGTCCCCGGGACTTTCCTAATACGCAGTATTTT. Its translation: CASSPRDFPNTQYF. This chain links TRBV6-6 with TRBJ2-3; D perhaps matches TRBD2 (6 bases). V dropped 5 bases and J dropped 7 bases, with 16 bases sitting between them. Germline assignment: CDR1 MNHNY and CDR2 SVGAGI (reference sequence). The CDR3 consists of 14 residues.

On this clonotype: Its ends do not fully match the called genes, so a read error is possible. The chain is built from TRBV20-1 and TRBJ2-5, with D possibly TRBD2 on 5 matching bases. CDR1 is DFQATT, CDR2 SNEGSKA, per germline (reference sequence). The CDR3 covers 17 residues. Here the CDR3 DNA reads TGTAGAGCTAGCCCCGCGTTTCGGGGAACAAAAATGGGGACCCAGTACTTC. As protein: CRASPAFRGTKMGTQYF.

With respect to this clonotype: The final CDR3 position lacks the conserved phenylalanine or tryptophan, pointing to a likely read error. The CDR3 DNA follows: TGCGCCAGCAGGCGGTCAGGGGCAGATACGCAGTATCTT. Translated: CASRRSGADTQYL. The chain uses TRBV10-2 and TRBJ2-3; maybe TRBD1 (6 bases). The V gene lost 6 bases and the J gene lost 4 bases, with 11 bases spanning the gap. This CDR3 comprises 13 residues. Germline CDR1 is WSHSY and CDR2 is SAAADI.

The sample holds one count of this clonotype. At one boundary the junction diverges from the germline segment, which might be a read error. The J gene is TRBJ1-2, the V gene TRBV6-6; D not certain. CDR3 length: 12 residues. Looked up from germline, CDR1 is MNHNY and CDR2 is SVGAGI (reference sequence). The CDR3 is CAGSRTAAGYTF. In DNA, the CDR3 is TGTGCCGGCAGCAGAACGGCGGCCGGCTACACATTC.

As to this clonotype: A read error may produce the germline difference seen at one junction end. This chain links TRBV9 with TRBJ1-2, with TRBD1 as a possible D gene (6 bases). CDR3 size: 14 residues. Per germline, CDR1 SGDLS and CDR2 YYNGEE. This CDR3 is CVSSARGGNYGYTF. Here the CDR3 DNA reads TGTGTCAGCAGCGCCCGAGGGGGGAACTATGGCTACACCTTC.

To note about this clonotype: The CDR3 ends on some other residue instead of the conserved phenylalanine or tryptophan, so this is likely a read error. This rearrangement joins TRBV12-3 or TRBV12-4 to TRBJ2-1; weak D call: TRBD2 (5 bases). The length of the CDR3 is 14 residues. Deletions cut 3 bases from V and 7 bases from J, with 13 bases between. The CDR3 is CASSFGSSANEQFI. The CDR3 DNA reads TGTGCCAGCAGTTTCGGTAGTAGCGCGAATGAGCAGTTCATT.

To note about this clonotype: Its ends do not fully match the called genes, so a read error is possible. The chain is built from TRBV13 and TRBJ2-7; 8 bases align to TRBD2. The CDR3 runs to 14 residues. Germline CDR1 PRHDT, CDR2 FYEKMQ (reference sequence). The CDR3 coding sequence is TGTGCTAGCAGCATTCGGGGGGGAGGCTACGAGCAGTGCTTC. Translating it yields CASSIRGGGYEQCF.

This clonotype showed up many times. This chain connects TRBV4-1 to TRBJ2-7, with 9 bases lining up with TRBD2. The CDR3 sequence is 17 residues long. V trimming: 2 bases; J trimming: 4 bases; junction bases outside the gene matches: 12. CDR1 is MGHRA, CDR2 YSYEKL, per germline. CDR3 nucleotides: TGCGCCAGCAGCCAAAGAACCCCGCGGGAGGGCCAATACGAGCAGTACTTC. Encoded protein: CASSQRTPREGQYEQYF.

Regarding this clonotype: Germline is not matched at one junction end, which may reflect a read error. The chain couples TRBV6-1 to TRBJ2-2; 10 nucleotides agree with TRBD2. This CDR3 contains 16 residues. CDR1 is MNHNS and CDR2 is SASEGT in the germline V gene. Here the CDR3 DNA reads TGTGGCAGCAGTGAAAACCTAGCGGGAGTCTCCGGGGAGCCGTTTTTT. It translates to CGSSENLAGVSGEPFF.

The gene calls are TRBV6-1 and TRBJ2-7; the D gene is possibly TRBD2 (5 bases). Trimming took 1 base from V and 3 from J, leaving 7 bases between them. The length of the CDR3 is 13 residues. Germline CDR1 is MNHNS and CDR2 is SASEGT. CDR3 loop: CASSEEEDYEQYF. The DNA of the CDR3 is TGTGCCAGCAGTGAAGAGGAGGACTACGAGCAGTACTTC.

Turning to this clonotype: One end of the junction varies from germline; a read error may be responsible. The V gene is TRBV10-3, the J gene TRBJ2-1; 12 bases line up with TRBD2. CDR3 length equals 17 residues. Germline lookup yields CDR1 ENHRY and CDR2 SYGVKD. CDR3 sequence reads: CAIRPTSGSLGDNKQLF. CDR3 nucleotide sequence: TGTGCCATCAGGCCGACTAGCGGGAGCCTAGGGGACAATAAGCAGCTCTTC.

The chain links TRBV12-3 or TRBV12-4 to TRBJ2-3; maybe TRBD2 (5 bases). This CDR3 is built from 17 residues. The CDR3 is CTNSLAPYISSTDTQYF. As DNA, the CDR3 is TGTACCAACAGTTTAGCGCCCTATATCTCTAGCACAGATACGCAGTATTTT.

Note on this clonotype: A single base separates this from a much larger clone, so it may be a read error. The CDR3 coding sequence is TGCGCCAGCAGCCTGAGACAGGGTGGCAACACCGAGGAGCTGTTTTTT. Translated, it gives CASSLRQGGNTEELFF. This chain connects TRBV5-1 to TRBJ2-2, with 7 bases fitting TRBD1. This CDR3 spans 16 amino acids. Germline-derived CDR1 and CDR2 are SGHRS and YFSETQ.

CDR3 loop: CASSPGTGGPKNIQYF. In DNA form, the CDR3 reads TGTGCCAGCAGTCCGGGGACAGGGGGGCCCAAAAACATTCAGTACTTC. The J gene is TRBJ2-4, the V gene TRBV27, with 11 nucleotides matching TRBD1. The J segment lost 2 bases and the V segment lost 5 bases, leaving 5 bases of the junction unmatched. Germline CDR1 and CDR2: MNHEY and SMNVEV (reference sequence). The CDR3 extends over 16 amino acids.

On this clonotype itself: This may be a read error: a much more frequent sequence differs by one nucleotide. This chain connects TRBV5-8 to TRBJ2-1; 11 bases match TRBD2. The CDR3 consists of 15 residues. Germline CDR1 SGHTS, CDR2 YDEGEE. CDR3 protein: CARSSRTSGYNEQFF. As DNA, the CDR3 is TGTGCCAGAAGCTCCAGGACTAGCGGGTACAATGAGCAGTTCTTC.

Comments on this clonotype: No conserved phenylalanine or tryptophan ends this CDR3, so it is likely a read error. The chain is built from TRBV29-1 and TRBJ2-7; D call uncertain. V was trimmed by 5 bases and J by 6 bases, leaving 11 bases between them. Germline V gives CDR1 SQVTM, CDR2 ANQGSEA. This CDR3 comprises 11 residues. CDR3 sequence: CSVLSESEQYY. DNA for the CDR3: TGCAGCGTTCTAAGTGAATCCGAGCAGTACTAC.

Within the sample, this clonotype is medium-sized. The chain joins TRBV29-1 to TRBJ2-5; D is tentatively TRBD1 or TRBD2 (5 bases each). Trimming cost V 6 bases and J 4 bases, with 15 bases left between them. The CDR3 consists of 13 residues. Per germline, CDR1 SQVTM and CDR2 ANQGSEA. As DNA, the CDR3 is TGCAGCGTCGACAGTGGGGGAGCAGAGACCCAGTACTTC. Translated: CSVDSGGAETQYF.

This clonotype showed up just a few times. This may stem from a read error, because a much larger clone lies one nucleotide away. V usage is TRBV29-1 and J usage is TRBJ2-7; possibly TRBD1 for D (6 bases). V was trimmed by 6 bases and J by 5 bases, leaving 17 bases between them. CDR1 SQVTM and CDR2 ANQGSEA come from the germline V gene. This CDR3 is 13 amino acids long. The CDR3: CSVSGGPMDEQYF. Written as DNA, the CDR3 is TGCAGCGTCAGTGGGGGCCCTATGGACGAGCAGTACTTC.

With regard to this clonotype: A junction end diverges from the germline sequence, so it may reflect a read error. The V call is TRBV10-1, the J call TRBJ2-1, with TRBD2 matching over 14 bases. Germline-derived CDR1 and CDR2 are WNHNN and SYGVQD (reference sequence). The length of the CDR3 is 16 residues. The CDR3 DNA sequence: TGTGCCAGCAGTGGTTCGACTAGCGGGAGGGCATATGAGCAGTTCTTC. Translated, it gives CASSGSTSGRAYEQFF.